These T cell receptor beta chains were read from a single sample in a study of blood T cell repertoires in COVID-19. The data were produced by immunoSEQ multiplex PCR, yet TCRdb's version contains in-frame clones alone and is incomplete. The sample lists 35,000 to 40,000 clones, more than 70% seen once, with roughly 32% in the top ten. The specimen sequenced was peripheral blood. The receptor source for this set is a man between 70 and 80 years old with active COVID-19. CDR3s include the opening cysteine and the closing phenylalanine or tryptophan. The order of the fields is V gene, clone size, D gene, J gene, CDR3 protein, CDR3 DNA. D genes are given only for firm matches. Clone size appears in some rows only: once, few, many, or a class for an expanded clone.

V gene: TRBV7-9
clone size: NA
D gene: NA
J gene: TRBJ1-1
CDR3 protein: CASRGGTNTEAFF
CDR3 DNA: TGTGCCAGCAGGGGGGGTACGAACACTGAAGCTTTCTTT

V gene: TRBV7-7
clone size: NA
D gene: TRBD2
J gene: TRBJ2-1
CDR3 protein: CASSSLAGANEQFF
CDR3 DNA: TGTGCTAGCAGCTCGCTAGCGGGGGCCAATGAGCAGTTCTTC

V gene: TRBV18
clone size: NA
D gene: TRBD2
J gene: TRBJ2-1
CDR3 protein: CASSRGLADNNEQFF
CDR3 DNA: TGTGCCAGCTCACGAGGACTAGCGGATAACAATGAGCAGTTCTTC

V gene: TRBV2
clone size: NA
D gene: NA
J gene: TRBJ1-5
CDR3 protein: CASSSVGVNQPQHF
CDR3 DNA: TGTGCCAGCAGTTCAGTAGGGGTCAATCAGCCCCAGCATTTT

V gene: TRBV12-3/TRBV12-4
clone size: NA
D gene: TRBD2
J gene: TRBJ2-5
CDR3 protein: CASSLGRELTQYF
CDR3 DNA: TGTGCCAGCAGTTTAGGGCGGGAGTTGACCCAGTACTTC

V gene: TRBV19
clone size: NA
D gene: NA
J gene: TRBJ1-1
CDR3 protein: CASSPRGNTEAFF
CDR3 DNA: TGTGCCAGTAGTCCCCGGGGGAACACTGAAGCTTTCTTT

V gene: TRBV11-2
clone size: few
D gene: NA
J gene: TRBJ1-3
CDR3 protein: CASSPIRDTIYF
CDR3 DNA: TGTGCCAGCAGCCCCATCCGGGACACCATATATTTT

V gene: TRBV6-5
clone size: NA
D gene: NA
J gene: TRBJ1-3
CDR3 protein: CASRADTLSGNTIYF
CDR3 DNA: TGTGCCAGCAGGGCGGACACCCTCTCTGGAAACACCATATATTTT

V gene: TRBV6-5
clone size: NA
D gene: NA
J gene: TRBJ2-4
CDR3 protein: CASNRLRTEDIQYF
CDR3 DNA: TGTGCCAGCAATAGACTCAGGACAGAGGACATTCAGTACTTC

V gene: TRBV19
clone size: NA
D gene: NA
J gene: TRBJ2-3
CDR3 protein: CASSIRGSRDTQYF
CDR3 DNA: TGTGCCAGTAGTATCCGAGGTTCTCGAGATACGCAGTATTTT

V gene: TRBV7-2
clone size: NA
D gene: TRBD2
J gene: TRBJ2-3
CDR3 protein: CASSLVSGGSTDTQYF
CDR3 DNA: TGTGCCAGCAGCTTAGTTAGCGGGGGTAGCACAGATACGCAGTATTTT

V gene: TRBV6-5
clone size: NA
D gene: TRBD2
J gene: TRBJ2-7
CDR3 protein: CASSYGISGSSEQYF
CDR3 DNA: TGTGCCAGCAGTTACGGGATTAGCGGGAGTTCCGAGCAGTACTTC

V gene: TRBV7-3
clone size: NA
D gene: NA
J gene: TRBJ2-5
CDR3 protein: CASSSMTGQTQYF
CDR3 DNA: TGTGCCAGCAGCTCCATGACAGGCCAGACCCAGTACTTC

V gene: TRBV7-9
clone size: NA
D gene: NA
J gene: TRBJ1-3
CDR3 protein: CASSRQGRVWDTIYF
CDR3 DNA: TGTGCCAGCAGCCGTCAGGGGCGCGTGTGGGACACCATATATTTT

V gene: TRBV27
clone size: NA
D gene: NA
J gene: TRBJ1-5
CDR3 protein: CASSSEGPGDNQPQHF
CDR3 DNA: TGTGCCAGCAGTTCTGAGGGCCCGGGGGACAATCAGCCCCAGCATTTT

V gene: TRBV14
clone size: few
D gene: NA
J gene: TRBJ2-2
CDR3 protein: CASSQVGPTGELFF
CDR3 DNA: TGTGCCAGCAGCCAAGTGGGCCCTACCGGGGAGCTGTTTTTT

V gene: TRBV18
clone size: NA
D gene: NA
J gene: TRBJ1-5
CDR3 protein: CASSPAGNQPQHF
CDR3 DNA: TGTGCCAGCTCACCGGCAGGCAATCAGCCCCAGCATTTT

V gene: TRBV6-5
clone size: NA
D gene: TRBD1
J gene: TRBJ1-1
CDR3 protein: CASSPDRVWNTEAFF
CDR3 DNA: TGTGCCAGCAGCCCAGACAGGGTTTGGAACACTGAAGCTTTCTTT

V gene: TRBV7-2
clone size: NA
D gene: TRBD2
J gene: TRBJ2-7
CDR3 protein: CASSLPIAGGEQYF
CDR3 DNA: TGTGCCAGCAGCTTACCTATAGCGGGAGGGGAGCAGTACTTC

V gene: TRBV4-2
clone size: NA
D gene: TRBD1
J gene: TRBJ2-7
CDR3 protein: CASSPTGTNYEQYF
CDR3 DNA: TGTGCCAGCAGCCCGACAGGGACCAACTACGAGCAGTACTTC

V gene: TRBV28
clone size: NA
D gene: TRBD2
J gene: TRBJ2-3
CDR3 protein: CASSLWKSGGLTDTQYF
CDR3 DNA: TGTGCCAGCAGTTTATGGAAGAGCGGGGGGCTCACAGATACGCAGTATTTT

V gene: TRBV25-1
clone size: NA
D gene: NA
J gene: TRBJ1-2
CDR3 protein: CASSEQGYGYTF
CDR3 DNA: TGTGCCAGCAGTGAACAGGGTTATGGCTACACCTTC

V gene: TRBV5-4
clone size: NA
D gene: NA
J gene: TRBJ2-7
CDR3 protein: CASGRQSSYEQYF
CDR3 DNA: TGTGCCAGCGGCCGACAGAGTTCCTACGAGCAGTACTTC

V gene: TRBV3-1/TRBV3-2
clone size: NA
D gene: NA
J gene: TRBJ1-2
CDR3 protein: CASSQARGLGGYTF
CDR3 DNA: TGTGCCAGCAGCCAGGCGCGGGGGTTAGGTGGCTACACCTTC

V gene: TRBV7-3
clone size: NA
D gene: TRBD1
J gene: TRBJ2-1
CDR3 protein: CASSLGQTSYNEQFF
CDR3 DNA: TGTGCCAGCAGCTTGGGACAGACCTCCTACAATGAGCAGTTCTTC

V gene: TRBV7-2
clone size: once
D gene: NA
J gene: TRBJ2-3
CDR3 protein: CASSLVPGWTDTQYF
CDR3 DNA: TGTGCCAGCAGCTTAGTTCCGGGTTGGACAGATACGCAGTATTTT

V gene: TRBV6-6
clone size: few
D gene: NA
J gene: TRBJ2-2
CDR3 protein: CASSLTGELFF
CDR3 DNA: TGTGCCAGCAGTTTAACCGGGGAGCTGTTTTTT

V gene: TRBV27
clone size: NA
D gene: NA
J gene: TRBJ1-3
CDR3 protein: CASSSPSSGNTIYF
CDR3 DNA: TGTGCCAGCAGTTCCCCGAGCTCTGGAAACACCATATATTTT

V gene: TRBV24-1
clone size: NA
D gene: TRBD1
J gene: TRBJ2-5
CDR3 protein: CATSEGGTGIETQYF
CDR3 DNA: TGTGCCACCAGTGAGGGCGGGACAGGTATTGAGACCCAGTACTTC

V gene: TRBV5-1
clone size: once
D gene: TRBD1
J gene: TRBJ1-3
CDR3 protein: CASSSSGQGSGNTIYF
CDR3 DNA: TGCGCCAGCAGCTCCAGCGGACAGGGGTCTGGAAACACCATATATTTT

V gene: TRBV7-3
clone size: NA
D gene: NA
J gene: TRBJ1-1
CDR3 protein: CASSLASQGLTEAFF
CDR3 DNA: TGTGCCAGCAGCTTAGCCTCACAGGGATTAACTGAAGCTTTCTTT

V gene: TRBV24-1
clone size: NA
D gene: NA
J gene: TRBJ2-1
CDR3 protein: CATSDPATVYNEQFF
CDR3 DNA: TGTGCCACCAGTGATCCCGCAACAGTTTACAATGAGCAGTTCTTC

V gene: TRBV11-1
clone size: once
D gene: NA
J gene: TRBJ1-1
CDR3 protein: CASRPRNGMNTEAFF
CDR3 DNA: TGTGCCAGCAGGCCGCGGAATGGAATGAACACTGAAGCTTTCTTT

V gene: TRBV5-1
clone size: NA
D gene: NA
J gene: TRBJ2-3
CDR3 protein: CASSLPGGTDTQYF
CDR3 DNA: TGCGCCAGCAGCTTGCCAGGGGGCACAGATACGCAGTATTTT

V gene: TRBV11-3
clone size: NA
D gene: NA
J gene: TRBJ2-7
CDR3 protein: CASSQGGRYEQYF
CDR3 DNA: TGTGCCAGCAGCCAAGGGGGTAGATACGAGCAGTACTTC

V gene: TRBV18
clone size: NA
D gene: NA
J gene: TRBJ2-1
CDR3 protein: CASSWDGSSYNEQFF
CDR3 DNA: TGTGCCAGCTCTTGGGACGGGAGCTCCTACAATGAGCAGTTCTTC

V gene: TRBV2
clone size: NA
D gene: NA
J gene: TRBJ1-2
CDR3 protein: CASSEKGSRVGDGYTF
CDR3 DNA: TGTGCCAGCAGTGAAAAGGGGTCCAGGGTGGGTGATGGCTACACCTTC

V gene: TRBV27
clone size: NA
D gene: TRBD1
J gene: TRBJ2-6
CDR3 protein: CASSRARDRVIASGANVLTF
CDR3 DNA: TGTGCCAGCAGCCGCGCGCGGGACAGGGTAATTGCTAGTGGGGCCAACGTCCTGACTTTC

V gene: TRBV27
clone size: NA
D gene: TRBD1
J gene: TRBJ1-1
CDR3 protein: CASSPSGQGYTEAFF
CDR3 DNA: TGTGCCAGCAGTCCATCGGGACAGGGTTATACTGAAGCTTTCTTT

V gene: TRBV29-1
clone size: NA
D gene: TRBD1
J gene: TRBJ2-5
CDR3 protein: CSGNQGVETQYF
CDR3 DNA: TGCAGCGGAAACCAGGGGGTAGAGACCCAGTACTTC

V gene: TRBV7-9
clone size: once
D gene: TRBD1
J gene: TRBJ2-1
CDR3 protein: CAGSSTGTGTYNEQFF
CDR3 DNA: TGTGCCGGCAGCTCTACCGGGACAGGCACCTACAATGAGCAGTTCTTC

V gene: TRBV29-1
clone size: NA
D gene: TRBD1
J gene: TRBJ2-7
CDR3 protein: CSVKGQGKVEQYF
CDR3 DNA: TGCAGCGTTAAGGGACAGGGAAAAGTCGAGCAGTACTTC

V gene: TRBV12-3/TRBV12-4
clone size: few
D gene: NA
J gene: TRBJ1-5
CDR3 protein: CASRAAGNQPQHF
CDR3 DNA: TGTGCCAGCAGAGCCGCCGGCAATCAGCCCCAGCATTTT

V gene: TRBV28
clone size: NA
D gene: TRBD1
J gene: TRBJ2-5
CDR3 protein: CASSEPSGGAETQYF
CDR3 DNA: TGTGCCAGCAGTGAGCCCTCAGGGGGCGCAGAGACCCAGTACTTC

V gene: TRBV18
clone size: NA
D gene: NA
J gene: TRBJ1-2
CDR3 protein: CASSGGDYGYTF
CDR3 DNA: TGTGCCAGCTCCGGGGGGGACTATGGCTACACCTTC

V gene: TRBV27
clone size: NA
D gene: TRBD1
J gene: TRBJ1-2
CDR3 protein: CASSFLGTGPNYGYTF
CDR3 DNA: TGTGCCAGCAGTTTCCTAGGGACAGGTCCCAACTATGGCTACACCTTC

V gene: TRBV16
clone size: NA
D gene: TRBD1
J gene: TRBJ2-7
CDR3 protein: CASSHRPGQGTYEQYF
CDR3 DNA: TGTGCCAGCAGCCACCGCCCGGGACAGGGGACCTACGAGCAGTACTTC

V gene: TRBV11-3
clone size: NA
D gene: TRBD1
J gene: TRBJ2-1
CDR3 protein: CASSSNRGPNEQFF
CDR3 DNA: TGTGCCAGCAGCTCAAACAGGGGGCCCAATGAGCAGTTCTTC

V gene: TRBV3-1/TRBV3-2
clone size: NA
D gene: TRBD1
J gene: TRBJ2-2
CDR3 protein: CASSSGGTGSTGELFF
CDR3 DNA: TGTGCCAGCAGCTCCGGAGGGACAGGGAGTACCGGGGAGCTGTTTTTT

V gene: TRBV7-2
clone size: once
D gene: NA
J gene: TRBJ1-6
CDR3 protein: CASSLEYQQSNSPLHF
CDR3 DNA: TGTGCCAGCAGCTTAGAATATCAACAGTCAAATTCACCCCTCCACTTT

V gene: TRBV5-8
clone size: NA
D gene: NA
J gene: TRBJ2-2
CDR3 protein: CASSRGRITNTGELFF
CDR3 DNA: TGTGCCAGCAGCCGCGGTAGGATAACGAACACCGGGGAGCTGTTTTTT

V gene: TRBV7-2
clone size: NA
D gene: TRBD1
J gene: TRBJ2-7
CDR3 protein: CASSFTGTGTYEQYF
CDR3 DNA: TGTGCCAGCAGCTTCACCGGGACAGGGACCTACGAGCAGTACTTC

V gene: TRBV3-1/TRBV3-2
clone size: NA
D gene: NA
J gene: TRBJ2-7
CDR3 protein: CASSIHYEQYF
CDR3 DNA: TGTGCCAGCAGCATACACTACGAGCAGTACTTC

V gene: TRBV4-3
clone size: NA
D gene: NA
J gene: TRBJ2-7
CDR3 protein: CASSQEGGGVQYEQYF
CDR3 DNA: TGCGCCAGCAGCCAAGAAGGTGGAGGGGTTCAGTACGAGCAGTACTTC

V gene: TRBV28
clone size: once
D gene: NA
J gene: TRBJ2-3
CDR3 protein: CASSLAGWATDTQYF
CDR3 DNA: TGTGCCAGCAGTTTAGCAGGGTGGGCCACAGATACGCAGTATTTT